This T cell receptor (beta chain) was sequenced in a study of blood T cell repertoires in COVID-19. Study as a whole: PBMCs, B-cell-depleted T cells, or T cells were the source of the cDNA or gDNA that made up the material.

Trimming took off 0 bases at V and 4 bases at J, with 8 bases between the two ends. CDR3 size: 14 residues. Germline V gives CDR1 SGHTA, CDR2 FQGNSA. Per the study methods: Amplification from reference gene primers served as the basis for estimated nucleated cell counts. TCRdb keeps only in-frame clones here, not all; method: immunoSEQ multiplex PCR. V and J calls and clone size come straight from that table; D and trimming were deduced from the DNA. In the table there are some 180,000 clones, approximately 80% of which are singletons. This TCR derives from a woman aged 45 to 65 with active or convalescent COVID-19. V and J are TRBV7-2 and TRBJ2-3; perhaps TRBD2 as D (5 bases). The sample comprised peripheral blood. The CDR3 is CASSLAPEADTQYF. The CDR3 DNA reads TGTGCCAGCAGCTTAGCCCCGGAGGCAGATACGCAGTATTTT.